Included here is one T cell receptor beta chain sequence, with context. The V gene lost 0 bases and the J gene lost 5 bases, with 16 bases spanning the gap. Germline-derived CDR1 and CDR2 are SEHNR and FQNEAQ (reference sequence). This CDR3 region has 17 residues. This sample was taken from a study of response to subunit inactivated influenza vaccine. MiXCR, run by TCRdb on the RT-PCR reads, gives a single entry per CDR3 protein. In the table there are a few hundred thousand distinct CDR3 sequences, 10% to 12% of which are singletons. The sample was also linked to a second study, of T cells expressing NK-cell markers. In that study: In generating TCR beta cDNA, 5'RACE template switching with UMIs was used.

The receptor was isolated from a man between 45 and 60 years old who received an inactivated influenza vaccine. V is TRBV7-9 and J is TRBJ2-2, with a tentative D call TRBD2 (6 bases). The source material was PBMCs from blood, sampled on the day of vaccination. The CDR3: CASSLALIGGRTGELFF. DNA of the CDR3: TGTGCCAGCAGCTTAGCGCTAATCGGGGGACGGACCGGGGAGCTGTTTTTT.